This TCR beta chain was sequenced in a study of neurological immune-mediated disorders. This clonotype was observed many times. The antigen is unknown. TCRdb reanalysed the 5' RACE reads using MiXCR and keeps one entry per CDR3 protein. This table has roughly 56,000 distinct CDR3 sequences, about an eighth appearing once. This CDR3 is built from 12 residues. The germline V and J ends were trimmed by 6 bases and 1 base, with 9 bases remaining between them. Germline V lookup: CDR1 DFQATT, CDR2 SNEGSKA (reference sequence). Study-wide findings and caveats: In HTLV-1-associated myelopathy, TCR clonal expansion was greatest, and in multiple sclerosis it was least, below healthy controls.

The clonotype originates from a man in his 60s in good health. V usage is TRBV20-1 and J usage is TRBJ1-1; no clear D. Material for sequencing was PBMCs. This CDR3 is CSANRPNTEAFF. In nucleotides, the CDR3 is TGCAGTGCGAACAGACCGAACACTGAAGCTTTCTTT.